These 29 T cell receptor beta chains were all obtained from the same sample, sequenced in a study of T cell responses to AZD1222 COVID-19 vaccine. Measured with immunoSEQ multiplex PCR; TCRdb has only the in-frame clones, and not every one. The sample includes some 150,000 clones, 80% to 95% of them seen just once. The input for sequencing was peripheral blood, taken on day 0 of MenACWY control vaccination. The source is an adult in good health.

The V and J genes are TRBV5-1 and TRBJ1-1, with 8 bases that match TRBD1. The CDR3 extends over 15 amino acids. The trim removed 4 bases at V and 7 bases at J, leaving 12 bases unmatched. Germline V lookup: CDR1 SGHRS, CDR2 YFSETQ. The CDR3 region is CASSQPTGGGGEAFF. Written as DNA, the CDR3 is TGCGCCAGCAGCCAACCCACAGGGGGAGGAGGTGAAGCTTTCTTT.

The rearrangement links TRBV10-3 to TRBJ2-1; 9 positions agree with TRBD2. Germline loops: CDR1 ENHRY, CDR2 SYGVKD. Germline trimming cut 7 bases from V and 8 bases from J; bases unmatched to any gene: 9. The CDR3 contains 14 residues. The CDR3 DNA is TGTGCCATCACCGAACGGGTAGCGGGGGATGAGCAGTTCTTC. It codes for CAITERVAGDEQFF.

The gene calls are TRBV3-1 (or the pseudogene TRBV3-2) and TRBJ2-6; no clear D gene. The length of the CDR3 is 14 residues. Germline values: CDR1 LGHDT, CDR2 YNNKEL (reference sequence). V lost 1 base and J 2 bases, leaving 3 bases between the germline ends. Written as DNA, the CDR3 is TGTGCCAGCAGCCAAGTCCCTGGGGCCAACGTCCTGACTTTC. Protein product: CASSQVPGANVLTF.

V usage is TRBV5-1 and J usage is TRBJ2-7; D may be TRBD2 (5 bases). Trimming cost V 1 base and J 5 bases, with 10 bases left between them. This CDR3 contains 13 residues. CDR1 and CDR2 from the germline V gene are SGHRS and YFSETQ. The CDR3 reads CASSLFTGNEQYF. The CDR3 bases are TGCGCCAGCAGCTTGTTTACCGGGAACGAGCAGTACTTC.

The chain is built from TRBV5-1 and TRBJ2-7; D gene ambiguous. The V and J ends lost 0 bases and 3 bases respectively, with 7 bases between them. This CDR3 is 13 amino acids long. Germline V gene lookup returns CDR1 SGHRS and CDR2 YFSETQ. The CDR3 here is CASSLGKNYEQYF. In nucleotides, the CDR3 is TGCGCCAGCAGCTTGGGGAAAAACTACGAGCAGTACTTC.

The chain employs TRBV28 and TRBJ2-1, with TRBD2 identical over 8 bases. J gave up 0 bases and V 3 bases, and 7 bases lay outside the gene matches. The CDR3 runs to 17 residues. Germline V gene sequence: CDR1 MDHEN, CDR2 SYDVKM. DNA of the CDR3: TGTGCCAGCAGTTTTCCTATAGCGGGAACCTCCTACAATGAGCAGTTCTTC. Translated: CASSFPIAGTSYNEQFF.

J is TRBJ2-5 and V is TRBV5-4, with unresolved D. The CDR3 length is 13 residues. Germline lookup yields CDR1 SGHNT and CDR2 YYREEE (reference sequence). The germline V and J ends were trimmed by 0 bases and 2 bases, with 5 bases remaining between them. CDR3 in DNA: TGTGCCAGCAGCTTGGAACATCAAGAGACCCAGTACTTC. Translated: CASSLEHQETQYF. Looking up the rest from reference TRBV5-4 and TRBJ2-5 gives the full variable domain: ETGVTQSPTHLIKTRGQQVTLRCSSQSGHNTVSWYQQALGQGPQFIFQYYREEENGRGNFPPRFSGLQFPNYSSELNVNALELDDSALYLCASSLEHQETQYFGPGTRLLVL.

This sequence joins TRBV5-4 and TRBJ1-2; the D gene is possibly TRBD1 (6 bases). The V end lost 6 bases, the J end lost 7 bases, and 19 bases lay between the germline ends. The length of the CDR3 is 14 residues. CDR1 is SGHNT and CDR2 is YYREEE in the germline V gene (reference sequence). The CDR3 region has the DNA TGTGCCAGCAACCCGAGCGGGGGGCGCTTTGGCTACACCTTC. It is translated as CASNPSGGRFGYTF.

This rearrangement joins TRBV2 to TRBJ2-5, with D tentatively TRBD1 or TRBD2 (5 bases each). CDR3 size: 15 residues. Trimming removed 8 bases at V and 4 bases at J, with 20 bases between. The germline gives CDR1 SNHLY, CDR2 FYNNEI. The CDR3 nucleotides read TGTGCCAGCTTGATCCCGGGACCCCTGGGAGAGACCCAGTACTTC. This encodes CASLIPGPLGETQYF.

This chain connects TRBV2 to TRBJ1-6; maybe TRBD1 (6 bases). Looked up from germline, CDR1 is SNHLY and CDR2 is FYNNEI. V was shortened by 6 bases and J by 3 bases, with 6 bases between the two germline ends. This CDR3 spans 13 amino acids. The CDR3 sequence: CASRDSYNSPLHF. The CDR3 DNA is TGTGCCAGCAGGGACAGCTATAATTCACCCCTCCACTTT. Together with reference TRBV2 and TRBJ1-6, the CDR3 gives the full variable domain: EPEVTQTPSHQVTQMGQEVILRCVPISNHLYFYWYRQILGQKVEFLVSFYNNEISEKSEIFDDQFSVERPDGSNFTLKIRSTKLEDSAMYFCASRDSYNSPLHFGNGTRLTVT.

V is TRBV6-6 and J is TRBJ1-2; D call uncertain. V dropped 2 bases and J dropped 7 bases, with 17 bases sitting between them. Per the germline V gene, CDR1 is MNHNY and CDR2 is SVGAGI (reference sequence). The CDR3 consists of 15 residues. The CDR3 spells CASSYTVDKAGGYTF. In DNA form, the CDR3 reads TGTGCCAGCAGTTACACAGTCGACAAGGCTGGTGGCTACACCTTC.

The chain couples TRBV4-1 to TRBJ1-4; D gene unclear. Germline CDR1 reads MGHRA; CDR2 reads YSYEKL. The V and J ends lost 0 bases and 0 bases respectively, with 11 bases between them. This CDR3 comprises 17 residues. In DNA form, the CDR3 reads TGCGCCAGCAGCCAAGAGAGGCGGTCCTCAACTAATGAAAAACTGTTTTTT. Protein product: CASSQERRSSTNEKLFF.

There are a few counts of this clone. CDR3: CASSLGRGGYEQYF. The CDR3 DNA reads TGTGCCAGCAGCTTGGGGCGGGGTGGCTACGAGCAGTACTTC. J is TRBJ2-7 and V is TRBV7-2; TRBD2 is a possible D gene (6 bases). The V and J ends lost 3 bases and 3 bases respectively, with 12 bases between them. The CDR3 covers 14 residues. Germline V lookup: CDR1 SGHTA, CDR2 FQGNSA.

The chain couples TRBV25-1 to TRBJ1-4; TRBD1 matches 8 bases. CDR1 is MGHDK, CDR2 SYGVNS, per germline. This CDR3 has 15 residues. Trimming removed 5 bases from V and 7 bases from J; junction bases left unmatched: 9. CDR3 sequence: CASSQSGTGFEKLFF. DNA of the CDR3: TGTGCCAGCAGTCAATCCGGGACAGGTTTTGAAAAACTGTTTTTT.

The genes are TRBV3-1 (or the pseudogene TRBV3-2) and TRBJ1-1; possible D gene TRBD1, 6 bases. Germline loops: CDR1 LGHDT, CDR2 YNNKEL (reference sequence). The V end lost 3 bases, the J end lost 4 bases, and 18 bases lay between the germline ends. The CDR3 has 16 amino acids. DNA for the CDR3: TGTGCCAGCAGCCATGAGCCGGGGGCGCGGAGCACTGAAGCTTTCTTT. Translation gives CASSHEPGARSTEAFF.

The genes are TRBV2 and TRBJ2-4; unclear D gene. The germline gives CDR1 SNHLY, CDR2 FYNNEI. The CDR3 runs 15 residues. V was clipped by 5 bases and J by 8 bases, with 19 bases between them. CDR3 sequence: CASSIRAGRPDIQYF. Written as DNA, the CDR3 is TGTGCCAGCAGTATCCGGGCCGGTCGTCCGGACATTCAGTACTTC.

This clone showed up just once. This chain links TRBV6-5 with TRBJ1-1, with 8 nucleotides matching TRBD1. Germline CDR1 is MNHEY and CDR2 is SVGAGI. V shed 2 bases, J shed 3 bases, and the junction held 5 bases outside the gene matches. This CDR3 has 15 amino acids. In DNA, the CDR3 is TGTGCCAGCAGTTACACCGCAGGGGGCTACACTGAAGCTTTCTTT. This encodes CASSYTAGGYTEAFF.

This clone was detected once. The chain employs TRBV27 and TRBJ2-7; D call uncertain. In germline, CDR1 is MNHEY, CDR2 SMNVEV (reference sequence). The CDR3 contains 15 residues. V lost 5 bases and J lost 6, with 20 bases in between. Here the CDR3 DNA reads TGTGCCAGCAGTCCTCGGACCTCAGGCCTCGGCGAGCAGTACTTC. It is translated as CASSPRTSGLGEQYF.

The chain joins TRBV27 to TRBJ1-2; 7 bases are shared with TRBD1. The CDR3 covers 14 residues. The V gene end was trimmed by 4 bases and the J gene end by 4 bases; junction bases not matched to a gene: 6. CDR1 is MNHEY and CDR2 is SMNVEV in the germline V gene (reference sequence). CDR3 region: CASSWDSRGYGYTF. In DNA, the CDR3 is TGTGCCAGCAGTTGGGACAGCCGGGGCTATGGCTACACCTTC.

This chain joins TRBV2 and TRBJ1-4; D perhaps matches TRBD1 (5 bases). V lost 8 bases, J lost 5 bases, and 12 bases lay in between. The CDR3 consists of 13 residues. CDR1 and CDR2 (germline): SNHLY, FYNNEI. CDR3 sequence reads: CASQGDRNEKLFF. CDR3 DNA sequence: TGTGCCAGCCAGGGAGATAGGAATGAAAAACTGTTTTTT. Full variable domain (missing parts from reference TRBV2 and TRBJ1-4): EPEVTQTPSHQVTQMGQEVILRCVPISNHLYFYWYRQILGQKVEFLVSFYNNEISEKSEIFDDQFSVERPDGSNFTLKIRSTKLEDSAMYFCASQGDRNEKLFFGSGTQLSVL.

This sequence joins TRBV27 and TRBJ2-2, with a weak D call TRBD2 (6 bases). CDR3 size: 12 residues. Trimming pared 5 bases from V and 9 bases from J, leaving 10 bases between. The germline gives CDR1 MNHEY, CDR2 SMNVEV (reference sequence). In DNA form, the CDR3 reads TGTGCCAGCAGTCGGGGGACTTGGGAGCTGTTTTTT. Translating gives CASSRGTWELFF.

This sequence joins TRBV4-2 and TRBJ1-4; D is perhaps TRBD1 (5 bases). CDR1 is LGHNA, CDR2 YNFKEQ, per germline. Trimming removed 0 bases at V and 10 bases at J, with 18 bases between. The CDR3 runs to 16 residues. CDR3 in amino acids: CASSQDLSREVGKLFF. The CDR3 DNA reads as TGTGCCAGCAGCCAAGATCTTTCCAGGGAGGTCGGAAAACTGTTTTTT.

The chain couples TRBV5-1 to TRBJ2-3; 14 bases are a match to TRBD2. V trimming: 4 bases; J trimming: 3 bases; junction bases outside the gene matches: 4. The CDR3 spans 16 residues. Looked up from germline, CDR1 is SGHRS and CDR2 is YFSETQ. The CDR3 nucleotides are TGCGCCAGCAGCACAGGGACTAGCGGGAGTACAGATACGCAGTATTTT. This encodes CASSTGTSGSTDTQYF.

The chain has TRBV19 and TRBJ2-2; TRBD2 matches 10 bases. J gave up 6 bases and V 3 bases, and 4 bases lay outside the gene matches. The CDR3 spans 15 residues. From germline, CDR1 is LNHDA and CDR2 SQIVND (reference sequence). The CDR3 reads CASSIQRGGPGELFF. The DNA of the CDR3 is TGTGCCAGTAGTATCCAGCGGGGGGGCCCCGGGGAGCTGTTTTTT.

The chain uses TRBV18 and TRBJ1-1; D is unclear. The V and J ends lost 6 bases and 4 bases respectively, with 15 bases between them. The CDR3 is made up of 14 amino acids. The V gene's germline CDR1 is KGHSH and CDR2 LQKENI. The CDR3: CASSVLPVGTEAFF. The CDR3 region has the DNA TGTGCCAGCTCGGTCTTACCCGTGGGCACTGAAGCTTTCTTT.

The chain uses TRBV6-1 and TRBJ1-2; no clear D gene. This CDR3 has 15 amino acids. The ends were cut back, 2 bases at V and 0 bases at J, with 10 bases in the middle. Looked up from germline, CDR1 is MNHNS and CDR2 is SASEGT. The CDR3 DNA reads as TGTGCCAGCAGTGAAACTCTGGTAGCTAACTATGGCTACACCTTC. Protein: CASSETLVANYGYTF.

This clone was found a few times. The chain is built from TRBV9 and TRBJ2-7; 12 bases are shared with TRBD1. The germline gives CDR1 SGDLS, CDR2 YYNGEE. Germline trimming cut 0 bases from V and 6 bases from J; bases unmatched to any gene: 7. This CDR3 spans 16 amino acids. The CDR3 DNA reads TGTGCCAGCAGCGTAGCGCCGGGACAGGGGGCTTCCGAGCAGTACTTC. Translating gives CASSVAPGQGASEQYF.

The CDR3: CACAWDSHSNQPQHF. For the CDR3, the DNA is TGTGCCTGTGCCTGGGACAGCCATAGCAATCAGCCCCAGCATTTT. J is TRBJ1-5 and V is TRBV30, with 7 positions matching TRBD1. Germline CDR1 is GTSNPN and CDR2 is SVGIG (reference sequence). The CDR3 is 15 amino acids. After removal of 6 bases from V and 0 bases from J, the junction contained 8 bases not matched to a gene.

V is TRBV7-9 and J is TRBJ2-7, with D perhaps matching TRBD2 (6 bases). V lost 7 bases and J lost 3, with 16 bases in between. This CDR3 is 14 amino acids long. Germline CDR1 reads SEHNR; CDR2 reads FQNEAQ (reference sequence). Written as DNA, the CDR3 is TGTGCCAGCACCCCAGGGAGGTGGGACTACGAGCAGTACTTC. Protein product: CASTPGRWDYEQYF.